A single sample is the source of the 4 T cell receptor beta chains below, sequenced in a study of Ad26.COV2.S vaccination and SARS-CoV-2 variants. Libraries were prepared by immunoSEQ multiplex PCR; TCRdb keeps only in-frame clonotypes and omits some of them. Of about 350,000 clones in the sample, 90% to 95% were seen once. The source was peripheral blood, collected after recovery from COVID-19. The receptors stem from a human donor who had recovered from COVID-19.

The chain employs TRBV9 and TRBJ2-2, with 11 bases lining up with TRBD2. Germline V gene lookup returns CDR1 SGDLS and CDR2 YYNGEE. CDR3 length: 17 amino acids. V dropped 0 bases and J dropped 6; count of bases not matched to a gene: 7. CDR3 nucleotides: TGTGCCAGCAGCGTAGTCGGCTTAGCGGGGGGGCCCGGGGAGCTGTTTTTT. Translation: CASSVVGLAGGPGELFF.

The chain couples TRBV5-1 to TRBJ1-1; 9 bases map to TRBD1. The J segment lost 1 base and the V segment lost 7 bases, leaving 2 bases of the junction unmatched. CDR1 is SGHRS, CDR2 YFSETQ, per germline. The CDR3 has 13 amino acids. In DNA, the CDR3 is TGCGCCAGCTCGGGACAGGGGAACACTGAAGCTTTCTTT. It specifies CASSGQGNTEAFF.

CDR3 in DNA: TGTGCCACCAGTTTTGGGCGGGGGAACCAAGAGACCCAGTACTTC. It yields the protein CATSFGRGNQETQYF. The V call is TRBV24-1, the J call TRBJ2-5; 7 bases match TRBD2. V lost 6 bases and J lost 0; bases outside the gene matches: 6. Germline V gene lookup returns CDR1 KGHDR and CDR2 SFDVKD. The length of the CDR3 is 15 residues.

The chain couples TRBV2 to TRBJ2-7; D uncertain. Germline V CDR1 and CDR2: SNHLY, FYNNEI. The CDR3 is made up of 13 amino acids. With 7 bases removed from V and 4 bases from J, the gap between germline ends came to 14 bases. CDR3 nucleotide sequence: TGTGCCAGCATCACCCCGGTTCAATACGAGCAGTACTTC. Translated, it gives CASITPVQYEQYF.